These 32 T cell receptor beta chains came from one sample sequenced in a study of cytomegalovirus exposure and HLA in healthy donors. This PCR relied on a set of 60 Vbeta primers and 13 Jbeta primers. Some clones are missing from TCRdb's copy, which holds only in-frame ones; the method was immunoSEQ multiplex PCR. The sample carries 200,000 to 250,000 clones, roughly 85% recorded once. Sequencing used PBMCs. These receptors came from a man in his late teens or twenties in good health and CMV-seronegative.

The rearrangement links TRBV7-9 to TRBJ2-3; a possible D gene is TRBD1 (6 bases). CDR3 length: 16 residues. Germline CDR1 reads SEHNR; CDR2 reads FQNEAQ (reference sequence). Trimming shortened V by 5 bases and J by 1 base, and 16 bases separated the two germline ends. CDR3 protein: CASSPPPGQRTDTQYF. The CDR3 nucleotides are TGTGCCAGCAGCCCTCCCCCCGGACAGCGCACAGATACGCAGTATTTT. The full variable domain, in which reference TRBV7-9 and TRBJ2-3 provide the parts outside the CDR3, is DTGVSQNPRHKITKRGQNVTFRCDPISEHNRLYWYRQTLGQGPEFLTYFQNEAQLEKSRLLSDRFSAERPKGSFSTLEIQRTEQGDSAMYLCASSPPPGQRTDTQYFGPGTRLTVL.

The CDR3: CSVVLRAEKGYTF. The CDR3 nucleotides read TGCAGCGTTGTTCTCAGGGCGGAGAAGGGCTACACCTTC. This chain joins TRBV29-1 and TRBJ1-2; tentatively, D is TRBD1 (5 bases). Between the trimmed V and J ends, which lost 4 bases and 8 bases, there was a span of 17 bases. CDR1 and CDR2 from the germline V gene are SQVTM and ANQGSEA. This CDR3 has 13 amino acids.

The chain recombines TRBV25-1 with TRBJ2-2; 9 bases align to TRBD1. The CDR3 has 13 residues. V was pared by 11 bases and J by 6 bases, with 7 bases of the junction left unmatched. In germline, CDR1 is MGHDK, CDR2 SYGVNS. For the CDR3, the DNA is TGTGCCTACGGGACAGGGTTTCCCGGGGAGCTGTTTTTT. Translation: CAYGTGFPGELFF.

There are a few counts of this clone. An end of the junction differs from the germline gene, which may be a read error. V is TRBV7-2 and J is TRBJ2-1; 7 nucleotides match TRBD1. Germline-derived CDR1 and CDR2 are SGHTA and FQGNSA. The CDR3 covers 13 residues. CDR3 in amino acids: CASSLAQGYEQFF. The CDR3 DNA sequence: TGTGCCAGCAGCCTAGCACAGGGGTATGAGCAGTTCTTC.

The DNA for the CDR3 is TGTGCCAGCAGCGTAGGCCGGGGGACCAATGAGCAGTTCTTC. Translated: CASSVGRGTNEQFF. The chain combines TRBV9 with TRBJ2-1, with a tentative D call TRBD2 (6 bases). V was clipped by 0 bases and J by 6 bases, with 10 bases between them. CDR1 and CDR2 (germline): SGDLS, YYNGEE. This CDR3 is 14 amino acids long. Looking up the rest from reference TRBV9 and TRBJ2-1 gives the full variable domain: DSGVTQTPKHLITATGQRVTLRCSPRSGDLSVYWYQQSLDQGLQFLIQYYNGEERAKGNILERFSAQQFPDLHSELNLSSLELGDSALYFCASSVGRGTNEQFFGPGTRLTVL.

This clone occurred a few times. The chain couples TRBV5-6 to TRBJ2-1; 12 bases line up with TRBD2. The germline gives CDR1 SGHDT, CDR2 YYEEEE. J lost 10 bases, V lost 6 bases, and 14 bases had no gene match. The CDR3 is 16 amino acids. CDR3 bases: TGTGCCAGCAACCCCCCCGCTAGCGGGGGGGCCCAGGAGCAGTTCTTC. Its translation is CASNPPASGGAQEQFF.

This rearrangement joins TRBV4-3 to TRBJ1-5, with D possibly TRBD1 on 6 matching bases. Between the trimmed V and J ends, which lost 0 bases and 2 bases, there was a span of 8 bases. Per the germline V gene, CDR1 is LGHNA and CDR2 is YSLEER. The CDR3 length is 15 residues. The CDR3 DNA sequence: TGCGCCAGCAGCCAAGAACAGGGTGGCAATCAGCCCCAGCATTTT. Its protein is CASSQEQGGNQPQHF.

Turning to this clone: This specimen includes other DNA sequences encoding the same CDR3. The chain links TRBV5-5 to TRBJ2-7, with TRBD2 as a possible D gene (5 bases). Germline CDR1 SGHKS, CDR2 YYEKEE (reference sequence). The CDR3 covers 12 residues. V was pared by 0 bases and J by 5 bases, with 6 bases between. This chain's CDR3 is CASSLAGNEQYF. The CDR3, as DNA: TGTGCCAGCAGCTTGGCGGGAAACGAGCAGTACTTC.

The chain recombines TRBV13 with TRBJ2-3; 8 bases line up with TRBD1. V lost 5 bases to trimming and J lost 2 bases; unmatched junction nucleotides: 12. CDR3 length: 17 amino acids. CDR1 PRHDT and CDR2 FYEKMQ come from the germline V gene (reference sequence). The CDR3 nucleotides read TGTGCCAGCAGCCTTAAACGGACAGGGCTCTTCACAGATACGCAGTATTTT. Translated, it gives CASSLKRTGLFTDTQYF.

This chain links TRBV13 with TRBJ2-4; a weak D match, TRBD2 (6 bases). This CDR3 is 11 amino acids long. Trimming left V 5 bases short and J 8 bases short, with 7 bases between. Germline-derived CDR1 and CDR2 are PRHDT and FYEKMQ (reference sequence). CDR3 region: CASSGGDIQYF. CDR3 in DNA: TGTGCCAGCAGCGGAGGGGACATTCAGTACTTC. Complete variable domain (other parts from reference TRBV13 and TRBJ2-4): AAGVIQSPRHLIKEKRETATLKCYPIPRHDTVYWYQQGPGQDPQFLISFYEKMQSDKGSIPDRFSAQQFSDYHSELNMSSLELGDSALYFCASSGGDIQYFGAGTRLSVL.

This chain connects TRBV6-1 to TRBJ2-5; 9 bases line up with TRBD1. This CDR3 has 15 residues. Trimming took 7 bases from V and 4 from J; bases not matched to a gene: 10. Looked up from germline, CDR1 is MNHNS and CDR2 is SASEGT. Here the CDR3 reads CASIRGTGGGETQYF. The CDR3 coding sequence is TGTGCCAGCATCCGAGGTACAGGGGGCGGAGAGACCCAGTACTTC.

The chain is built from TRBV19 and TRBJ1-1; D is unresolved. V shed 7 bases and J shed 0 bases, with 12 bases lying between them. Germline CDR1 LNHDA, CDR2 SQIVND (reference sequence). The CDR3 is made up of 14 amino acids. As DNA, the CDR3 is TGTGCCAGTATTAACGCAGGAATGAACACTGAAGCTTTCTTT. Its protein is CASINAGMNTEAFF.

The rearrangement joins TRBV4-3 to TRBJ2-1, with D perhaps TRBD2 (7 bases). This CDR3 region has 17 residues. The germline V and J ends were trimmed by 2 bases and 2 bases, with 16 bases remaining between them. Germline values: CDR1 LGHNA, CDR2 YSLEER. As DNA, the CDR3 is TGCGCCAGCAGCCAACACAGGGAGGGGGGGGCCTACAATGAGCAGTTCTTC. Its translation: CASSQHREGGAYNEQFF.

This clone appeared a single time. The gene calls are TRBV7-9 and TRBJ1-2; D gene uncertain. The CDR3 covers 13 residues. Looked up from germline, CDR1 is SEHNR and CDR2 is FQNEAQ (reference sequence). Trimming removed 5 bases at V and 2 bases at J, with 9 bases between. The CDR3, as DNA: TGTGCCAGCAGCCGCGACGGGAACTATGGCTACACCTTC. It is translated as CASSRDGNYGYTF.

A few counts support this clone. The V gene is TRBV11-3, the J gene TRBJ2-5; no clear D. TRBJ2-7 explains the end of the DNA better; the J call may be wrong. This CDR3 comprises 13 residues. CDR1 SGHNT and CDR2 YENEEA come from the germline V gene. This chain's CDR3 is CASSFYSSYEQYF. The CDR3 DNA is TGTGCCAGCAGCTTCTACAGCTCCTACGAGCAGTACTTC.

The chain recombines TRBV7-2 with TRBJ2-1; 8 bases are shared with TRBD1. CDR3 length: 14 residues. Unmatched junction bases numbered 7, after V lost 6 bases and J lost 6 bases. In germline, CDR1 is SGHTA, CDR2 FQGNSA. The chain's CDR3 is CASRKDRGSNEQFF. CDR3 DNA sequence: TGTGCCAGCAGAAAAGACAGGGGAAGCAATGAGCAGTTCTTC.

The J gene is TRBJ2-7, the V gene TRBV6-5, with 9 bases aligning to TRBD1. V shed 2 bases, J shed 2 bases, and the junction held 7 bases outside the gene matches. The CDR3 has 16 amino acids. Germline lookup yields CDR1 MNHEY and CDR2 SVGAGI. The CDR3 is CASSYGSGQGPYEQYF. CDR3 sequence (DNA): TGTGCCAGCAGTTACGGCTCGGGACAGGGTCCCTACGAGCAGTACTTC.

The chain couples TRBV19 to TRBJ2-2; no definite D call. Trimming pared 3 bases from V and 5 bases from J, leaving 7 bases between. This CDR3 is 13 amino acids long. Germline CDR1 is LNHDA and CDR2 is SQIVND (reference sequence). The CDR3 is CASSIYETGELFF. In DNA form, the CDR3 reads TGTGCCAGTAGTATTTATGAGACCGGGGAGCTGTTTTTT.

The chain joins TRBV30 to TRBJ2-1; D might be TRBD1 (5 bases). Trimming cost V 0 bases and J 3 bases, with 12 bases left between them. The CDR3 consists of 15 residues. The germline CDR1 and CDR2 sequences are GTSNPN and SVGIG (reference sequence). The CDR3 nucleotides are TGTGCCTGGAGTGTAGCCCCGCAGGGCTACAATGAGCAGTTCTTC. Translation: CAWSVAPQGYNEQFF.

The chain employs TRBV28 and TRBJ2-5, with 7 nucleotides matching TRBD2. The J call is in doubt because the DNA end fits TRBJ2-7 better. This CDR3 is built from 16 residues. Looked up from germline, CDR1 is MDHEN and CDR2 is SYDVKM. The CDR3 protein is CASTLDSSAGVYEQYF. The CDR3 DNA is TGTGCCAGCACCTTAGATTCCTCTGCGGGAGTCTACGAGCAGTACTTC.

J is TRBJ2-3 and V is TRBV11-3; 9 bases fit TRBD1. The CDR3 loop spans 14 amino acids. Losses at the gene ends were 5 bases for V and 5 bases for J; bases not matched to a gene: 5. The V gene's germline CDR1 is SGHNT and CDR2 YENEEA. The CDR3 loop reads CASSNRGQGDTQYF. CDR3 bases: TGTGCCAGCAGCAACAGGGGGCAGGGAGATACGCAGTATTTT. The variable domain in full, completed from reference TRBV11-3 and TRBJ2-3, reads EAGVVQSPRYKIIEKKQPVAFWCNPISGHNTLYWYLQNLGQGPELLIRYENEEAVDDSQLPKDRFSAERLKGVDSTLKIQPAELGDSAVYLCASSNRGQGDTQYFGPGTRLTVL.

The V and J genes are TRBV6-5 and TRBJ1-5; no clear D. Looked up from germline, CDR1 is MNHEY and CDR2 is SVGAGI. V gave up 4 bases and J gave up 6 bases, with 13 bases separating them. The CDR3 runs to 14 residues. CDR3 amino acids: CASSLRGMSQPQHF. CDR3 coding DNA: TGTGCCAGCAGTTTACGGGGAATGAGTCAGCCCCAGCATTTT.

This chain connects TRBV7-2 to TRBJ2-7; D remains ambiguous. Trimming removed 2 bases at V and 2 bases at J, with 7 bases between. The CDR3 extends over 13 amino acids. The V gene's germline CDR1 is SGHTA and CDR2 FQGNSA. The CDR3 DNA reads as TGTGCCAGCAGCTTACCCAGTGCCTACGAGCAGTACTTC. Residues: CASSLPSAYEQYF.

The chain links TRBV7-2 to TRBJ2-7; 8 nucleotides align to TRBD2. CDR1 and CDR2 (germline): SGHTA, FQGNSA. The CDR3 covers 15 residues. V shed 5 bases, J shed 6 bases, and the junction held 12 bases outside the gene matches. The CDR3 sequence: CASSTRTSWGAEQYF. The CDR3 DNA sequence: TGTGCCAGCAGCACCAGGACTAGCTGGGGGGCCGAGCAGTACTTC.

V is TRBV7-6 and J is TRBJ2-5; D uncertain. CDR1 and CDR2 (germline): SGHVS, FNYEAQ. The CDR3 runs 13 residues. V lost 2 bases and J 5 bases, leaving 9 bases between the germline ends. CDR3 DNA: TGTGCCAGCAGCTTATCAGATGGCGAGACCCAGTACTTC. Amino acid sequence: CASSLSDGETQYF.

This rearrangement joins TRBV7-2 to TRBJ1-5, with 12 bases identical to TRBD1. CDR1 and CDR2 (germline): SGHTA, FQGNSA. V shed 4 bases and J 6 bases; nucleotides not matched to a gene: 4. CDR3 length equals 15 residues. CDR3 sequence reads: CASSSGTGGSQPQHF. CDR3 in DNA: TGTGCCAGCAGCTCCGGGACAGGGGGCAGTCAGCCCCAGCATTTT.

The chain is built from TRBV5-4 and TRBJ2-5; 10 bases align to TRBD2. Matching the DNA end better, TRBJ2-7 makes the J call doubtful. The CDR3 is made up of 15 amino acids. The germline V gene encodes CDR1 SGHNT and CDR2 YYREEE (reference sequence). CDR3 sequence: CASSFPGLAQYEQYF. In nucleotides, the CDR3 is TGTGCCAGCAGTTTCCCGGGACTAGCGCAATACGAGCAGTACTTC.

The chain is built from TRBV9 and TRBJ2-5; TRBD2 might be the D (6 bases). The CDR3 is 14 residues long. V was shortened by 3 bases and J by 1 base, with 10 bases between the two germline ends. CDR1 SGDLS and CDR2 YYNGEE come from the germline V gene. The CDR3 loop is CASSAGLFQETQYF. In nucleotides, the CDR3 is TGTGCCAGCAGCGCGGGACTTTTCCAAGAGACCCAGTACTTC.

The CDR3 here is CASSLGGENEQYF. In DNA form, the CDR3 reads TGTGCCAGCAGCTTGGGAGGGGAGAACGAGCAGTACTTC. The chain couples TRBV7-9 to TRBJ2-7, with 7 bases identical to TRBD2. Germline CDR1 is SEHNR and CDR2 is FQNEAQ (reference sequence). The junction had 4 bases not matched to a gene; V was cut back by 3 bases and J by 5 bases. The CDR3 sequence is 13 residues long.

The CDR3 coding sequence is TGTGCCAGTAATGACGGAGGGCACACTGAAGCTTTCTTT. As protein: CASNDGGHTEAFF. The chain is built from TRBV19 and TRBJ1-1, with D unclear. Trimming left V 7 bases short and J 3 bases short, with 12 bases between. This CDR3 is 13 amino acids long. Per the germline V gene, CDR1 is LNHDA and CDR2 is SQIVND (reference sequence).

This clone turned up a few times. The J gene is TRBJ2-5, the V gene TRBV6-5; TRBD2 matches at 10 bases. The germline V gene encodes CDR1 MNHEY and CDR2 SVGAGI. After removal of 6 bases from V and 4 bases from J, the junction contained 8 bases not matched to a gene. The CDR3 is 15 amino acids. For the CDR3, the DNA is TGTGCCAGCAGAACTCTAGCGGGAGATGGAGAGACCCAGTACTTC. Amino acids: CASRTLAGDGETQYF.

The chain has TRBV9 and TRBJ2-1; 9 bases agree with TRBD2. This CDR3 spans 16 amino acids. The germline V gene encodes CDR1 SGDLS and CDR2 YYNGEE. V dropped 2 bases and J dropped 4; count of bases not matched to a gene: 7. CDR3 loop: CASSVSGGTAYNEQFF. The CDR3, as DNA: TGTGCCAGCAGCGTGAGCGGGGGGACCGCGTACAATGAGCAGTTCTTC.